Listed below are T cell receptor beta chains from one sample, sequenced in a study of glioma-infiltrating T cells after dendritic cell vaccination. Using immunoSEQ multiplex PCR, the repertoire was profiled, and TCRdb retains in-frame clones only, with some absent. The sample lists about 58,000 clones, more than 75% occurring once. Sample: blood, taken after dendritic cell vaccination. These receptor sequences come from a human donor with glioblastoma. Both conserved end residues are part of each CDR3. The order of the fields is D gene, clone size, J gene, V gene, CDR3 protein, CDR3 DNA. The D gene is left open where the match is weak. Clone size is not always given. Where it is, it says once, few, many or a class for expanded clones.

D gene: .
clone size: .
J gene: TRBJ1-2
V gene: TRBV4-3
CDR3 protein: CASSPQEARRIGAANYGYTF
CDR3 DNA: TGCGCCAGCAGCCCACAAGAGGCCAGACGAATCGGAGCCGCTAACTATGGCTACACCTTC

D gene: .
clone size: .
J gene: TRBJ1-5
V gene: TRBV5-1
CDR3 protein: CASSQDSLNQPQHF
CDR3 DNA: TGCGCCAGCAGCCAGGACAGCCTCAATCAGCCCCAGCATTTT

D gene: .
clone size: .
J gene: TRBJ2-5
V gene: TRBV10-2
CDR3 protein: CASSGKSLSGETQYF
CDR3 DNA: TGCGCCAGCAGTGGGAAGAGCTTAAGCGGAGAGACCCAGTACTTC

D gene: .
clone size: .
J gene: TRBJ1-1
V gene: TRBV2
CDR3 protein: CASSDISRGPEAFF
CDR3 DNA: TGTGCCAGCAGCGATATTTCTAGGGGCCCTGAAGCTTTCTTT

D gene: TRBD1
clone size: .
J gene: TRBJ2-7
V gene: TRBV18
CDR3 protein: CASSPGQGMDNEQYF
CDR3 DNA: TGTGCCAGCTCACCAGGACAGGGGATGGATAACGAGCAGTACTTC

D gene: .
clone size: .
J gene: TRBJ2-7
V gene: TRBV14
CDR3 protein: CASSQDKRFGEQYF
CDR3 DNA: TGTGCCAGCAGCCAAGATAAACGGTTCGGCGAGCAGTACTTC

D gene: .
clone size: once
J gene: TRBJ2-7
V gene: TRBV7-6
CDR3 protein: CASSLGRQDYEQYF
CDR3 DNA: TGTGCCAGCAGCTTAGGGCGCCAGGATTACGAGCAGTACTTC

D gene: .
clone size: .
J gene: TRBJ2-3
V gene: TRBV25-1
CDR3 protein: CASSERGRNTDTQYF
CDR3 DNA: TGTGCCAGCAGTGAGCGGGGACGGAACACAGATACGCAGTATTTT

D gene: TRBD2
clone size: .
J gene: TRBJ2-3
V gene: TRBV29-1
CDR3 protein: CSVGLAGIRTDTQYF
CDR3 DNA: TGCAGCGTTGGCTTAGCGGGGATTCGCACAGATACGCAGTATTTT

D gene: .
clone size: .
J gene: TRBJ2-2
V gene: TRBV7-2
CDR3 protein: CASSPTVGVTGELFF
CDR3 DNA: TGTGCCAGCAGCCCCACCGTAGGAGTAACCGGGGAGCTGTTTTTT

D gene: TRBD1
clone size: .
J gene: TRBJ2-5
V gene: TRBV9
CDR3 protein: CASSATGFRETQYF
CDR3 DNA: TGTGCCAGCAGCGCGACAGGGTTTCGAGAGACCCAGTACTTC

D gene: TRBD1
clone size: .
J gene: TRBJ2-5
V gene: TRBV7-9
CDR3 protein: CASSWARDRGRETQYF
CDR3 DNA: TGTGCCAGCAGCTGGGCCCGGGACAGGGGAAGAGAGACCCAGTACTTC

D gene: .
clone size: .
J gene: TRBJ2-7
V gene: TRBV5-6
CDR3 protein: CASSLGGMQYF
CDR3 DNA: TGTGCCAGCAGCTTAGGGGGTATGCAGTACTTC

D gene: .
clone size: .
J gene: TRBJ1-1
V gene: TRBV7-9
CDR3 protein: CASNGAGVNTEAFF
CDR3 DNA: TGTGCCAGCAATGGGGCAGGGGTGAACACTGAAGCTTTCTTT

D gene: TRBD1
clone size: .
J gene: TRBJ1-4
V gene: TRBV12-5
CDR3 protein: CASGSHRGFEEKLFF
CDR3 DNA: TGTGCTAGTGGTTCCCACAGGGGGTTTGAGGAAAAACTGTTTTTT

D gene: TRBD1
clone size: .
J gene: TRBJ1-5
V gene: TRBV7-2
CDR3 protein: CASSSTGDNSNQPQHF
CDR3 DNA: TGTGCCAGCAGCTCGACAGGGGACAATAGCAATCAGCCCCAGCATTTT

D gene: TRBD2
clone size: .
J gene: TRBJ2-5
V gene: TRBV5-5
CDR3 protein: CASSGTGLAVQETQYF
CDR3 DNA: TGTGCCAGCAGCGGAACGGGACTAGCGGTCCAAGAGACCCAGTACTTC

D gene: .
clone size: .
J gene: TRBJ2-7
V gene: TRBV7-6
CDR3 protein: CASSLEVEGEQYF
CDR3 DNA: TGTGCCAGCAGCTTAGAAGTCGAGGGCGAGCAGTACTTC

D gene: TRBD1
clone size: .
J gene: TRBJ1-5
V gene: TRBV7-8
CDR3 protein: CASSLDRGTNQPQHF
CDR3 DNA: TGTGCCAGCAGCTTAGACAGGGGGACCAATCAGCCCCAGCATTTT

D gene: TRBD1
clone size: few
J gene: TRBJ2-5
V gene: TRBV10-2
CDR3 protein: CASSTDRGGQETQYF
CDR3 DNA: TGCGCCAGCTCCACGGACAGGGGTGGACAAGAGACCCAGTACTTC

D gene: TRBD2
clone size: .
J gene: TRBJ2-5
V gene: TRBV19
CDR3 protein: CASRASGGAVETQYF
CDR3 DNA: TGTGCCAGTAGGGCTAGCGGGGGGGCGGTCGAGACCCAGTACTTC

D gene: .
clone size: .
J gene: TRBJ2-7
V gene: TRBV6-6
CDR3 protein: CASSYSRYEQYF
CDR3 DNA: TGTGCCAGCAGTTACTCGAGATACGAGCAGTACTTC

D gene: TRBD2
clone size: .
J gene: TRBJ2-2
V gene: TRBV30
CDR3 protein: CALPAGGQNTGELFF
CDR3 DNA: TGTGCCTTACCAGCGGGGGGACAGAACACCGGGGAGCTGTTTTTT

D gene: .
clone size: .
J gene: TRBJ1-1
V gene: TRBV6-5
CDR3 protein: CASRITGRGDTEAFF
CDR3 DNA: TGTGCCAGCAGGATAACAGGGAGAGGGGACACTGAAGCTTTCTTT

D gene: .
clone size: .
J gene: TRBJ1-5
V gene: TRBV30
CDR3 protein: CAWSSGQGREGNQPQHF
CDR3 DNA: TGTGCCTGGAGTTCAGGGCAGGGGAGAGAGGGCAATCAGCCCCAGCATTTT

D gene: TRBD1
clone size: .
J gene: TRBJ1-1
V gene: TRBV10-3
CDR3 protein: CAISENWRTGGRDTEAFF
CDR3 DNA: TGTGCCATCAGTGAGAACTGGAGGACAGGGGGCAGGGACACTGAAGCTTTCTTT